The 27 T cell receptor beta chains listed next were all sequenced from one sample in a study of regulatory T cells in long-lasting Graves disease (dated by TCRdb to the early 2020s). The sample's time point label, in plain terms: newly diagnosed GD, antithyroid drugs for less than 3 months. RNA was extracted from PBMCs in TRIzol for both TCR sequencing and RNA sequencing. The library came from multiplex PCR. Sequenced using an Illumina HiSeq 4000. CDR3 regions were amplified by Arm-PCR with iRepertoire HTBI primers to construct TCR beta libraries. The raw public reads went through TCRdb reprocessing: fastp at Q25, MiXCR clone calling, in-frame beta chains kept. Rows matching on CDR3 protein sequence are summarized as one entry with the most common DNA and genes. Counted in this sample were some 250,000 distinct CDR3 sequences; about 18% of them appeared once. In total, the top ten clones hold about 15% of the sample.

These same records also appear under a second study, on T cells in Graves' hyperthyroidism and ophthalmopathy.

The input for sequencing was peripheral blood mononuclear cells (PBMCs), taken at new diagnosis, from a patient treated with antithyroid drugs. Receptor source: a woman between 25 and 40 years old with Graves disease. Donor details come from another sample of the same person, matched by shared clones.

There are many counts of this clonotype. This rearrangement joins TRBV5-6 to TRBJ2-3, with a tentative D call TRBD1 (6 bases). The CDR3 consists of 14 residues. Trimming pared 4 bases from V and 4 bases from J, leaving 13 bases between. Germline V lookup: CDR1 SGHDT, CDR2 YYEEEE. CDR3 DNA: TGTGCCAGCAGCCTAGAACAGGGCTCAGATACGCAGTATTTT. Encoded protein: CASSLEQGSDTQYF.

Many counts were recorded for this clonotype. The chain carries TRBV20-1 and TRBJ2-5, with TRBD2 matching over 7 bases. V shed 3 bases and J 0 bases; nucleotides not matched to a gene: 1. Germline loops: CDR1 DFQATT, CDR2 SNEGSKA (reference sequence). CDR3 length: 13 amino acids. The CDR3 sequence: CSARRGYQETQYF. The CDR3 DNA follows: TGCAGTGCTAGGCGGGGGTACCAAGAGACCCAGTACTTC.

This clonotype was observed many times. The CDR3 reads CASSPRDSRDTEAFF. CDR3 coding DNA: TGTGCCAGCAGCCCAAGGGACAGCCGCGACACTGAAGCTTTCTTT. The chain uses TRBV7-9 and TRBJ1-1; 7 nucleotides match TRBD1. The junction had 9 bases not matched to a gene; V was cut back by 5 bases and J by 3 bases. The CDR3 totals 15 residues. Germline CDR1 and CDR2: SEHNR and FQNEAQ (reference sequence).

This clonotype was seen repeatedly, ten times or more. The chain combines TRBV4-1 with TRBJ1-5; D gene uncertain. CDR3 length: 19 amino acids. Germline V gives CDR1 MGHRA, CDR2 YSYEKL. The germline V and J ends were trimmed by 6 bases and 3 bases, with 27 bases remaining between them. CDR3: CASSPMAIEPVITNQPQHF. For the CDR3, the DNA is TGCGCCAGCAGTCCGATGGCCATTGAACCGGTTATTACCAATCAGCCCCAGCATTTT.

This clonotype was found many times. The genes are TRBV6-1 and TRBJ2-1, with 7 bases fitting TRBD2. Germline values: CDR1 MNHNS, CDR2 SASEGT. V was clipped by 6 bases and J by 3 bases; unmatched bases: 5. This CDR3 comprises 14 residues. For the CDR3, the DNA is TGTGCCAGCAGATTACCGGGAGGCTACAATGAGCAGTTCTTC. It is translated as CASRLPGGYNEQFF.

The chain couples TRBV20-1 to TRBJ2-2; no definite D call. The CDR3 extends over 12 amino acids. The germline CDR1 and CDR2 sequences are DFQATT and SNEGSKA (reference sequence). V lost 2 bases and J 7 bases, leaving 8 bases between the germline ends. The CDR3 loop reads CSARWVHGELFF. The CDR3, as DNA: TGCAGTGCTAGATGGGTTCACGGGGAGCTGTTTTTT.

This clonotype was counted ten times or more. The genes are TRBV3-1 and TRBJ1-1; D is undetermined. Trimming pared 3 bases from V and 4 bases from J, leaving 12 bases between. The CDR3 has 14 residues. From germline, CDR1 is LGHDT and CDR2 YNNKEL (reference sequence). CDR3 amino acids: CASSQAGGSTEAFF. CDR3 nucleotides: TGTGCCAGCAGCCAGGCTGGTGGGAGCACTGAAGCTTTCTTT.

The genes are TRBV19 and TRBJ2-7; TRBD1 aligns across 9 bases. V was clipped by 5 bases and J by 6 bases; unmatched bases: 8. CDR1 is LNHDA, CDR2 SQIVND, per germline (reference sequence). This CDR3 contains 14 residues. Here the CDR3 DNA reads TGTGCCAGTAGTCCCCAGGGACAGGGTTTCGAGCAGTACTTC. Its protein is CASSPQGQGFEQYF.

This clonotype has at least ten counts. The CDR3 spells CASSPATVAAETQYF. DNA of the CDR3: TGTGCCAGCAGCCCTGCTACCGTGGCCGCGGAGACCCAGTACTTC. The chain couples TRBV12-3 or TRBV12-4 to TRBJ2-5; D unresolved. V was pared by 6 bases and J by 5 bases, with 19 bases between. The CDR3 length is 15 residues.

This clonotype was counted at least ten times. The CDR3 reads CASRGANEQFF. CDR3 coding DNA: TGTGCCAGCAGGGGTGCCAATGAGCAGTTCTTC. V gene TRBV12-3 or TRBV12-4 combines with J gene TRBJ2-1; no definite D call. V was clipped by 6 bases and J by 6 bases, with 6 bases between them. This CDR3 is built from 11 residues.

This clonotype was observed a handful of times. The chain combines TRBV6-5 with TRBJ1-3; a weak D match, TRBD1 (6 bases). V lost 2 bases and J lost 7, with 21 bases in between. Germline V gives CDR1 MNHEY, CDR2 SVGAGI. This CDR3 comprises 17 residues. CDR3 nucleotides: TGTGCCAGCAGTTACGGGGCCAACAGGGCCCGAGGGAACACCATATATTTT. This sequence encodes CASSYGANRARGNTIYF.

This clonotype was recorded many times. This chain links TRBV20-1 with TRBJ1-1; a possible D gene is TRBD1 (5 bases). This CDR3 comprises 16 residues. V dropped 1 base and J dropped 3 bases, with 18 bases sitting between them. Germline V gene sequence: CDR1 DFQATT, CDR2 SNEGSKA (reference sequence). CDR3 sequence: CSARVIGVRRHTEAFF. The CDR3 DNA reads TGCAGTGCTAGAGTAATAGGGGTGAGGCGTCACACTGAAGCTTTCTTT.

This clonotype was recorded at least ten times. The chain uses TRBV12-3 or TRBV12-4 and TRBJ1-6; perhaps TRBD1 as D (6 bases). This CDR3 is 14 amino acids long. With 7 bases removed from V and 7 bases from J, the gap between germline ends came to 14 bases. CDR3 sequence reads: CASTRTDSNSPLHF. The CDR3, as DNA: TGTGCCAGCACCAGGACAGACTCCAATTCACCCCTCCACTTT.

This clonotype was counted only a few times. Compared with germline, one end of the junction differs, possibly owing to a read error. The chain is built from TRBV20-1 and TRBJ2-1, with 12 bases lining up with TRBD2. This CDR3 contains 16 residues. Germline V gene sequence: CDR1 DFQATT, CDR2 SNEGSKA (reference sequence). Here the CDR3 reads CGAGTLAGGPYNEQFF. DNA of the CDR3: TGCGGTGCTGGAACTCTAGCGGGGGGGCCATACAATGAGCAGTTCTTC.

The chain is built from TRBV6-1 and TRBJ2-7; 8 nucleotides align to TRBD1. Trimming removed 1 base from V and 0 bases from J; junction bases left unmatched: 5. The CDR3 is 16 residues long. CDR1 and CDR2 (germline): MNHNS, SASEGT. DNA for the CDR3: TGTGCCAGCAGTGAAGACGTCACAGGGGGCTCCTACGAGCAGTACTTC. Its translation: CASSEDVTGGSYEQYF.

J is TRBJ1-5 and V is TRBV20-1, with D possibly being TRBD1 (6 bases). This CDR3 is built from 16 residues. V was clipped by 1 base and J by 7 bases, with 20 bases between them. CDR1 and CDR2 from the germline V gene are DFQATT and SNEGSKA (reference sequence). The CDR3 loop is CSARVLSGGAGQPQHF. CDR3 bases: TGCAGTGCTAGAGTTCTTAGCGGGGGGGCAGGGCAGCCCCAGCATTTT.

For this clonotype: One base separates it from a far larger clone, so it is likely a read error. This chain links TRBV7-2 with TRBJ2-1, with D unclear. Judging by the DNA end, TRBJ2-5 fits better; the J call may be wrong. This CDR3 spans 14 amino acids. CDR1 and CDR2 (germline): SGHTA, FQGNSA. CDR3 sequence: CASGLASMGETQYF. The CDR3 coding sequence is TGTGCCAGCGGCTTAGCCTCCATGGGGGAGACCCAGTACTTC.

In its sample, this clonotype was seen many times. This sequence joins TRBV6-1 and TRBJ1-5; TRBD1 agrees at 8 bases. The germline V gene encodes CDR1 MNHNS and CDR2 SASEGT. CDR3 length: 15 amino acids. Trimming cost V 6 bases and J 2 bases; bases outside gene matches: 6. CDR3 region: CASSHDRGGNQPQHF. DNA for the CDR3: TGTGCCAGCAGCCATGACAGGGGAGGCAATCAGCCCCAGCATTTT.

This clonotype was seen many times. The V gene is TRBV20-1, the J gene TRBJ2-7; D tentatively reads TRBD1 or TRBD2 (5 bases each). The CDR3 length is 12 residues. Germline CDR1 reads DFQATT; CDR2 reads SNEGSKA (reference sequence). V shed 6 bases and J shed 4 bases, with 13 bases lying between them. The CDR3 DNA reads TGCAGTGCCCCGGGGACGGCATACGAGCAGTACTTC. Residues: CSAPGTAYEQYF.

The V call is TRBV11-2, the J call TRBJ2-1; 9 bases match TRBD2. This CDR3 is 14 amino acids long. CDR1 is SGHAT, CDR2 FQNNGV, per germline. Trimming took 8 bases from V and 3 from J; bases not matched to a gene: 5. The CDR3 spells CASSTSGIYNEQFF. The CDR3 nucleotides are TGTGCCAGCTCGACTAGCGGAATCTACAATGAGCAGTTCTTC.

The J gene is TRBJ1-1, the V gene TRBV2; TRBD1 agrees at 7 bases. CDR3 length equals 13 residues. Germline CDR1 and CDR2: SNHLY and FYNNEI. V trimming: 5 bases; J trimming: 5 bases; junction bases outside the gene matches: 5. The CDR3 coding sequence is TGTGCCAGCAGTTCGGACAGGCTTACTGAAGCTTTCTTT. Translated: CASSSDRLTEAFF.

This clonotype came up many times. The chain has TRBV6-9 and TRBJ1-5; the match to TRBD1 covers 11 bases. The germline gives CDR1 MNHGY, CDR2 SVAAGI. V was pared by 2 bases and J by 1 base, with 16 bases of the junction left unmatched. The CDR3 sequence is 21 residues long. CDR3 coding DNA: TGTGCCAGCAGTTATGTCGTGCCGGACAGGGGGCAGTCGGGGAGCAATCAGCCCCAGCATTTT. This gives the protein CASSYVVPDRGQSGSNQPQHF.

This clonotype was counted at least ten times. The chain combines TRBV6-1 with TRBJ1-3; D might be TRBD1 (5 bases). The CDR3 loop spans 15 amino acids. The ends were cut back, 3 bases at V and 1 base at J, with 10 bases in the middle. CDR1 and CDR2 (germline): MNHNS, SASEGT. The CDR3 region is CASSEGPRSGNTIYF. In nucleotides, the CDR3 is TGTGCCAGCAGTGAGGGGCCCAGATCTGGAAACACCATATATTTT.

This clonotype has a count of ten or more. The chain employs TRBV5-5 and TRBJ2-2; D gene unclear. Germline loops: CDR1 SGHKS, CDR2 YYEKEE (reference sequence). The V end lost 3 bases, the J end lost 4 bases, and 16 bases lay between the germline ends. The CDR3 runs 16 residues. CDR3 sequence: CASSYLGGTSTGELFF. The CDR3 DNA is TGTGCCAGCAGCTACCTGGGTGGTACCTCCACCGGGGAGCTGTTTTTT.

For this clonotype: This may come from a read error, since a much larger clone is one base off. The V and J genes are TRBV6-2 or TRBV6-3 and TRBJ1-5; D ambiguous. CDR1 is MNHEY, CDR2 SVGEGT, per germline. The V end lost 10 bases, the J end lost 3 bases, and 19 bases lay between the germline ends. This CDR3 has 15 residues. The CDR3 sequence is CATNEFLGNNQPQHF. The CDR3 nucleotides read TGTGCCACCAATGAGTTCTTGGGAAACAATCAGCCCCAGCATTTT.

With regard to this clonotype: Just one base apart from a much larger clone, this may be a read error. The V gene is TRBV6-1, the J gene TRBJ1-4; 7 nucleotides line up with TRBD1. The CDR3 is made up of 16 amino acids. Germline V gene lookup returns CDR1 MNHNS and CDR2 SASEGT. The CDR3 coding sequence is TGTGCCAGCAGTCCCCAGCGAGGGGGCGGTGGTGAAAAACTGCTTTTT. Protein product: CASSPQRGGGGEKLLF.

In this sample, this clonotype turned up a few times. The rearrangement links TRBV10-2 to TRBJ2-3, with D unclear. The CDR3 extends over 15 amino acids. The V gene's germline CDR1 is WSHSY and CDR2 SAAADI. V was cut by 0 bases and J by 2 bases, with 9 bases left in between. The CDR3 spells CASSESRSDTDTQYF. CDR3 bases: TGCGCCAGCAGTGAGTCTCGGTCAGACACAGATACGCAGTATTTT.